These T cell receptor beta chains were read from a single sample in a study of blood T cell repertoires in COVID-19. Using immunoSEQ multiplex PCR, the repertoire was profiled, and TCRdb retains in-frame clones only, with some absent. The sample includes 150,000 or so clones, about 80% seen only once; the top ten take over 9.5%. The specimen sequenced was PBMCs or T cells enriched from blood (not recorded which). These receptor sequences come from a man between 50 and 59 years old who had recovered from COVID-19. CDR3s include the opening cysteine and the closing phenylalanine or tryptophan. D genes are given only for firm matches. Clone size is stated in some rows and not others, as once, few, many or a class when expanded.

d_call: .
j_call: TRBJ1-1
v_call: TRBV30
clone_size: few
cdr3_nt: TGTGCCTGGAGGGACACAGAGTACACTGAAGCTTTCTTT
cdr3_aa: CAWRDTEYTEAFF

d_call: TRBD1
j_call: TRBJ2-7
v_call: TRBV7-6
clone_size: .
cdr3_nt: TGTGCCAGCAGCTTTGACAGGGGGGACTACGAGCAGTACTTC
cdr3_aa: CASSFDRGDYEQYF

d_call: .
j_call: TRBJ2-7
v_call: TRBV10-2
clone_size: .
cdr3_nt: TGCGCCAGCAGTGTCGGACAGAACTACGAGCAGTACTTC
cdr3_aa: CASSVGQNYEQYF

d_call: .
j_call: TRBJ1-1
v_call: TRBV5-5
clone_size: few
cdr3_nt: TGTGCCAGCAGCTTGGCCGGGGATAGGAACACTGAAGCTTTCTTT
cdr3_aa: CASSLAGDRNTEAFF

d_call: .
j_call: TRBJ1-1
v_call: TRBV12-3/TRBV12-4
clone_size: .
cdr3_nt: TGTGCCAGCAGCCCCGAGTTGAACACTGAAGCTTTCTTT
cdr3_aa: CASSPELNTEAFF

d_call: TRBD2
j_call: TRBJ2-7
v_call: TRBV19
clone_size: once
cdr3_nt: TGTGCCAGTAGTCGGGGGGGAGCGGGTCGGGGCTACGAGCAGTACTTC
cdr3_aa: CASSRGGAGRGYEQYF

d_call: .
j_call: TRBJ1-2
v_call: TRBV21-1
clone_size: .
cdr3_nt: TGTGCCAGCAGCAAAGACGAGGGTCCCTATGGCTACACCTTC
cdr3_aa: CASSKDEGPYGYTF

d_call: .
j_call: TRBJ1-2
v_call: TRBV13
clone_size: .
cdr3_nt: TGTGCCAGCACCCCCCGGGAGGACGTCGTCTATGGCTACACCTTC
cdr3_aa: CASTPREDVVYGYTF

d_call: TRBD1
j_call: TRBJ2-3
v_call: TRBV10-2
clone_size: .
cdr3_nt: TGCGCCAGCAGCCCCGACAGGGTCAGATCCGCGGATACGCAGTATTTT
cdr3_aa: CASSPDRVRSADTQYF

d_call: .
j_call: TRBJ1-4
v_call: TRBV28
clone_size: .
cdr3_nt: TGTGCCAGCAGTCCCCCCCGGGGAGCCCTCGAAAAACTGTTTTTT
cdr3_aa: CASSPPRGALEKLFF

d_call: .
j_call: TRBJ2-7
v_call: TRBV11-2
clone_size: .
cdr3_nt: TGTGCCAGCAGCTTAGATCTAGGGGGATACACTCATGGGGAGCAGTACTTC
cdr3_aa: CASSLDLGGYTHGEQYF

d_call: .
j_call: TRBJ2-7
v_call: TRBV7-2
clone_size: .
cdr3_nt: TGTGCCAGCAACGGTGGGGCCTGGGGTAGCGAGCAGTACTTC
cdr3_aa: CASNGGAWGSEQYF

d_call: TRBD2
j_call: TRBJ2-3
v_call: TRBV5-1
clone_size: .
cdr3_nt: TGCGCCAGCAGCATGACTAGCGGGGCGAGAACAGATACGCAGTATTTT
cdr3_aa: CASSMTSGARTDTQYF

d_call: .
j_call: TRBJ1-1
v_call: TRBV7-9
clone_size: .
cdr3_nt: TGTGCCAGCAGCTTACAGGGAAACACTGAAGCTTTCTTT
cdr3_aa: CASSLQGNTEAFF

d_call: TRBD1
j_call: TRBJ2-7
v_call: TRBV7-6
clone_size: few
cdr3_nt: TGTGCCAGCGCGAGGGACAGGGGATTCTACGAGCAGTACTTC
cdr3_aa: CASARDRGFYEQYF

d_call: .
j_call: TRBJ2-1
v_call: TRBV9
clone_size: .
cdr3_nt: TGTGCCAGCGGCCGGGAGATCTCCTACAATGAGCAGTTCTTC
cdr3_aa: CASGREISYNEQFF

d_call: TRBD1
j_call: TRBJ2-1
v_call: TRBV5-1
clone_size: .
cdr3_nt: TGCGCCAGCAGCTTCAGCTTTGGACAGGGGTACAATGAGCAGTTCTTC
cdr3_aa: CASSFSFGQGYNEQFF

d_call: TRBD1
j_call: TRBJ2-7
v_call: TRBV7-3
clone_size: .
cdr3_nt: TGTGCCAGCAGCTTGGACAGGACCTACGAGCAGTACTTC
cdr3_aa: CASSLDRTYEQYF

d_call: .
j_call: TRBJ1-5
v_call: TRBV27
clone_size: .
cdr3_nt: TGTGCCAGCGGGCCCAGTCTCAAGGGGCGCAATCAGCCCCAGCATTTT
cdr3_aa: CASGPSLKGRNQPQHF

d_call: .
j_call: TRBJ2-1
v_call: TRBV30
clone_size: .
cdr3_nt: TGTGCCTGGAAGCGTTGGGGGGGCCCCGGCGTCAATGAGCAGTTCTTC
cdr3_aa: CAWKRWGGPGVNEQFF

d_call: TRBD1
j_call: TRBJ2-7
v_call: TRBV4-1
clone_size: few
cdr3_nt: TGCGCCAGCAGCCAAACGGCCCAGGACAGGGTCTCCTACGAGCAGTACTTC
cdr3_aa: CASSQTAQDRVSYEQYF

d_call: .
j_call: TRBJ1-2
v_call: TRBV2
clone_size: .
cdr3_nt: TGTGCCAGCAGGTTACAGGGCCAGTATGGCTACACCTTC
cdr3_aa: CASRLQGQYGYTF